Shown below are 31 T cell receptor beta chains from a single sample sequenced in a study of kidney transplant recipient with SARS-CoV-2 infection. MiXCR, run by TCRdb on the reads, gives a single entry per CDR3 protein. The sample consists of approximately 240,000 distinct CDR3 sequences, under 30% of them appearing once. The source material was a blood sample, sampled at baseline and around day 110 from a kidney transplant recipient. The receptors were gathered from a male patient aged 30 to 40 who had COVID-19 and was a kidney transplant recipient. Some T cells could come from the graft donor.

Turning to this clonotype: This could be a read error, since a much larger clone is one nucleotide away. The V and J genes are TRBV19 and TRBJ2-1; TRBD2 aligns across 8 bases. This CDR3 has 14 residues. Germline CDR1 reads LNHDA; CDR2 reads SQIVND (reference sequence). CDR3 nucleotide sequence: TGTGCCAGTAGACTAGCGGATTACTACAATGAGCGGTTCTTC. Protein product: CASRLADYYNERFF.

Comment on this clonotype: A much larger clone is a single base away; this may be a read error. The CDR3 reads CASSYPKQGQGETQYF. In nucleotides, the CDR3 is TGTGCCAGCAGTTACCCGAAGCAGGGTCAGGGGGAGACCCAGTACTTC. The V gene is TRBV6-5, the J gene TRBJ2-7, with D possibly TRBD1 on 6 matching bases. The J call could be wrong; TRBJ2-5 is a better fit for the DNA end. Germline loops: CDR1 MNHEY, CDR2 SVGAGI. The CDR3 is 16 residues long.

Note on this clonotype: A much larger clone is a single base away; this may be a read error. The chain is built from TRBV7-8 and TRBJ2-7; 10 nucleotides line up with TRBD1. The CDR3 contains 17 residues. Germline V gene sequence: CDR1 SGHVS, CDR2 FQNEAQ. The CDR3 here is CANSLALVDRGQYEQYF. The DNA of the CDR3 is TGTGCCAACAGCTTAGCATTGGTCGACAGGGGGCAGTACGAGCAGTACTTC. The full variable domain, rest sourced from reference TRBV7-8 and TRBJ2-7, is GAGVSQSPRYKVAKRGQDVALRCDPISGHVSLFWYQQALGQGPEFLTYFQNEAQLDKSGLPSDRFFAERPEGSVSTLKIQRTQQEDSAVYLCANSLALVDRGQYEQYFGPGTRLTVT.

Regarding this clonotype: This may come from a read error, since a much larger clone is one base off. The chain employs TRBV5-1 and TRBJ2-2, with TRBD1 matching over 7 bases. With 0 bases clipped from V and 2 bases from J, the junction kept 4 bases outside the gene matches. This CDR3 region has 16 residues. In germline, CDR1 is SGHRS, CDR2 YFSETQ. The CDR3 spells CASSLGTGTNTGELFF. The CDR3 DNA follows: TGCGCCAGCAGCTTGGGGACAGGAACCAACACCGGGGAGCTGTTTTTT.

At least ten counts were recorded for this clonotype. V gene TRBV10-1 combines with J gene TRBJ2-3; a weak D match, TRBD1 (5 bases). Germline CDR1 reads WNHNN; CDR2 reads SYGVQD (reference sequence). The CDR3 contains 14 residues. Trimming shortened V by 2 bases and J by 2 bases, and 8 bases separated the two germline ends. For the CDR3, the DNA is TGCGCCAGCAGTGAGGGGGCGACCACAGATACGCAGTATTTT. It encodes CASSEGATTDTQYF.

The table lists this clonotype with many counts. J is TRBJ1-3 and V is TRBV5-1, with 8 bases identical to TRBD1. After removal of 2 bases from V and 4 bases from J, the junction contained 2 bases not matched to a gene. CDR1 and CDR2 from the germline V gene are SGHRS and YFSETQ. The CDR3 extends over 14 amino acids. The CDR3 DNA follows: TGCGCCAGCAGCTTCGGACAGGGCGGAAACACCATATATTTT. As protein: CASSFGQGGNTIYF.

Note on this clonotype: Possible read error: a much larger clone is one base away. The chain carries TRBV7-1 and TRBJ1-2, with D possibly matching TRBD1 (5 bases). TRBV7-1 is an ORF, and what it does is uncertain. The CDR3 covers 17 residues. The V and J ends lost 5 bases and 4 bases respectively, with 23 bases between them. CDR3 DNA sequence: TGTGCCAGCAGCGACAGATTTCGCGAGGGAAAGACCTATGGCTACACCTTC. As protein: CASSDRFREGKTYGYTF.

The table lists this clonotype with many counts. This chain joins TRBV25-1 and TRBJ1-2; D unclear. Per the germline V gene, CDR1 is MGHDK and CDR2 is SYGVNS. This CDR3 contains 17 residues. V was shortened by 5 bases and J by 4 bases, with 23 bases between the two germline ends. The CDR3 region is CASSNVRELGKTYGYTF. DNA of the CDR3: TGTGCCAGCAGTAATGTTCGAGAACTGGGAAAGACCTATGGCTACACCTTC.

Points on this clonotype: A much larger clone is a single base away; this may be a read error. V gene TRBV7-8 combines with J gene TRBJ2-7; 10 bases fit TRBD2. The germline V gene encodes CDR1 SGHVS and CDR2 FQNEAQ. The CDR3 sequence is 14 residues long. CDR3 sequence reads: CASSRGTSDYERYF. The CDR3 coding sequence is TGTGCCAGCAGCCGCGGGACTAGCGACTACGAGCGGTACTTC.

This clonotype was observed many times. The CDR3 DNA sequence: TGTGCCAGCAGTGAAGGAGAGACAGGGGGCTCCGAGCAGTACTTC. It specifies CASSEGETGGSEQYF. This sequence joins TRBV6-1 and TRBJ2-7; 10 positions agree with TRBD1. Germline CDR1 is MNHNS and CDR2 is SASEGT. The V gene end was trimmed by 1 base and the J gene end by 6 bases; junction bases not matched to a gene: 6. The CDR3 contains 15 residues.

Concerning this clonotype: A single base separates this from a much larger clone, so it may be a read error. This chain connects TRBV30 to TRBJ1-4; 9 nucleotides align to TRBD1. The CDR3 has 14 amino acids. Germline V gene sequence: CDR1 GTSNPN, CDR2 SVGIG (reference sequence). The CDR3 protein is CAWGVQGAVEKLFF. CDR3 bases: TGTGCCTGGGGTGTACAGGGGGCGGTTGAAAAACTGTTTTTT.

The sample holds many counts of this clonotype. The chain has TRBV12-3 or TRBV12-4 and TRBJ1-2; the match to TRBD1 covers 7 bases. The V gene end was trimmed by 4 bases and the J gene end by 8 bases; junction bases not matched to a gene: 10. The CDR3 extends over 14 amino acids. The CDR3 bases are TGTGCCAGCAGTTGGGGGGGGACAGTGGGGGGCTACACCTTC. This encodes CASSWGGTVGGYTF.

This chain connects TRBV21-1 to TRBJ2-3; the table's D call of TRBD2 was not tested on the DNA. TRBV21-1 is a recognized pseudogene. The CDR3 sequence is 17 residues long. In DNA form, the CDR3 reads TGTGCCGGCAGGAGAGGTCTAGCTACAGTCATGCAAGATACGCAGTATTTT. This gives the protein CAGRRGLATVMQDTQYF.

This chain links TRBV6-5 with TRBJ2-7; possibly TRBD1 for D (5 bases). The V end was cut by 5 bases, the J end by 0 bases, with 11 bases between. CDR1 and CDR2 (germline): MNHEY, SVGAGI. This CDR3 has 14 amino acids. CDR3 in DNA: TGTGCCAGCAGTACCAGGGTTAGCTCCTACGAGCAGTACGTC. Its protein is CASSTRVSSYEQYV.

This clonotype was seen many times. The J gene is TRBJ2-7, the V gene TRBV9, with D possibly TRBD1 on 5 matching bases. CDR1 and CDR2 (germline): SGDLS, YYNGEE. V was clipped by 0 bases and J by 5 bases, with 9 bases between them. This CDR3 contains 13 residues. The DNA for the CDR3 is TGTGCCAGCAGCGTAGCGGGCAGGGACGAGCAGTACTTC. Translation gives CASSVAGRDEQYF.

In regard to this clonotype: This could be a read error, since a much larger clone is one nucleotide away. CDR3 sequence (DNA): TGCGCCAGCAGTAATGTAGGGGGGGCGTCTCAGGGTGAAAAACTGTTTTTT. Its protein product is CASSNVGGASQGEKLFF. The V and J genes are TRBV10-1 and TRBJ1-4, with D possibly being TRBD1 (6 bases). V was cut by 5 bases and J by 7 bases, with 23 bases left in between. Looked up from germline, CDR1 is WNHNN and CDR2 is SYGVQD (reference sequence). CDR3 length: 17 amino acids.

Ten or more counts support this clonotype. The CDR3 here is CASSVMNKCRKTYGYTF. The CDR3 bases are TGTGCCAGCAGCGTTATGAATAAGTGCCGAAAGACCTATGGCTACACCTTC. This rearrangement joins TRBV7-7 to TRBJ1-2; D is undetermined. The CDR3 covers 17 residues. V lost 5 bases and J lost 4, with 23 bases in between. Germline V gene lookup returns CDR1 SSHAT and CDR2 FNYEAQ (reference sequence).

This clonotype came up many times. CDR3 nucleotides: TGTGCCAGCAGCCAAGTCGTAGCGGGAGCGGGTCGGGGGAATGAGCAGTTCTTC. It is translated as CASSQVVAGAGRGNEQFF. The chain joins TRBV14 to TRBJ2-1, with 9 nucleotides matching TRBD2. There are 18 residues in the CDR3. Trimming cost V 1 base and J 7 bases; bases outside gene matches: 14. Germline V lookup: CDR1 SGHDN, CDR2 FVKESK.

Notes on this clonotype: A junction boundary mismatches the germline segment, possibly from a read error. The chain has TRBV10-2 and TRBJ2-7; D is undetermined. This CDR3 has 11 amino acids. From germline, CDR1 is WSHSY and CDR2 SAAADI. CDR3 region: CASSHSCEQYF. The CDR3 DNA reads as TGCGCCAGCTCCCACTCCTGCGAGCAGTACTTC.

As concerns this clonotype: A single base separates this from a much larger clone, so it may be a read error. This CDR3 is CASGPNGESRKTYGYTF. The CDR3 DNA follows: TGTGCCAGCGGCCCGAATGGTGAATCTCGAAAGACCTATGGCTACACCTTC. The V and J genes are TRBV7-6 and TRBJ1-2; D not resolved. V was clipped by 8 bases and J by 4 bases, with 26 bases between them. There are 17 residues in the CDR3. CDR1 is SGHVS and CDR2 is FNYEAQ in the germline V gene.

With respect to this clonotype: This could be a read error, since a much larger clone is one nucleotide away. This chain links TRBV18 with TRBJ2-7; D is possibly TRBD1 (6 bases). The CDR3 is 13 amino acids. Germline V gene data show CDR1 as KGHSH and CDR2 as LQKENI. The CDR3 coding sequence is TGTGCCGGCTCACCGGACAGCTCCTACGAGCAGTACTTC. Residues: CAGSPDSSYEQYF. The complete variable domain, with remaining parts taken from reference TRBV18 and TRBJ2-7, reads NAGVMQNPRHLVRRRGQEARLRCSPMKGHSHVYWYRQLPEEGLKFMVYLQKENIIDESGMPKERFSAEFPKEGPSILRIQQVVRGDSAAYFCAGSPDSSYEQYFGPGTRLTVT.

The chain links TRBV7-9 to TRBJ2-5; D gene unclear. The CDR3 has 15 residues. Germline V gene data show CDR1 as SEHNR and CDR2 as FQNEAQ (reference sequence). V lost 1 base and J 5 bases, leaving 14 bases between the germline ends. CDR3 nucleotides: TGTGCCAGCAGCTTAGACTTAATTAGCACGGAGACCCAGTACTTC. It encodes CASSLDLISTETQYF. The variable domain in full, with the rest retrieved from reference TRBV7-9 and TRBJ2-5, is DTGVSQNPRHKITKRGQNVTFRCDPISEHNRLYWYRQTLGQGPEFLTYFQNEAQLEKSRLLSDRFSAERPKGSFSTLEIQRTEQGDSAMYLCASSLDLISTETQYFGPGTRLLVL.

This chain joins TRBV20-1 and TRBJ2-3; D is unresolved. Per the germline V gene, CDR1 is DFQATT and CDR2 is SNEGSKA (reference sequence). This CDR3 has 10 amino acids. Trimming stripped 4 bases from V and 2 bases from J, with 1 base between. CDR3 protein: CSANTDTQYF. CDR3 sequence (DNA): TGCAGTGCTAACACAGATACGCAGTATTTT.

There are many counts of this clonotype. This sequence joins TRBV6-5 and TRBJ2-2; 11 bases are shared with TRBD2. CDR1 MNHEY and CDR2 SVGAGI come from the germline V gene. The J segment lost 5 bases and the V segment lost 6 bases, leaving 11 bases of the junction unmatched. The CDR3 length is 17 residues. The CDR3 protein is CASSSGQLAGETGELFF. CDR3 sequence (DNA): TGTGCCAGCAGCTCCGGACAACTAGCGGGAGAGACCGGGGAGCTGTTTTTT.

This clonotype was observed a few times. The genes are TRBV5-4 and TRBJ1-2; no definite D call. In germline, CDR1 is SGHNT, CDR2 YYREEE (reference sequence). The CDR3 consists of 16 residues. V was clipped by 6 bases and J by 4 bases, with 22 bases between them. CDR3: CASKKAVPGRTYGYTF. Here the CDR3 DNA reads TGTGCCAGCAAGAAAGCCGTACCAGGAAGGACCTATGGCTACACCTTC.

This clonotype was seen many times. The CDR3 sequence is CASLDQSVRKTYGYTF. The DNA of the CDR3 is TGCGCCAGCTTGGATCAATCGGTTCGAAAGACCTATGGCTACACCTTC. The chain is built from TRBV5-1 and TRBJ1-2; no definite D call. Germline lookup yields CDR1 SGHRS and CDR2 YFSETQ. This CDR3 is built from 16 residues. Trimming cost V 7 bases and J 4 bases, with 23 bases left between them.

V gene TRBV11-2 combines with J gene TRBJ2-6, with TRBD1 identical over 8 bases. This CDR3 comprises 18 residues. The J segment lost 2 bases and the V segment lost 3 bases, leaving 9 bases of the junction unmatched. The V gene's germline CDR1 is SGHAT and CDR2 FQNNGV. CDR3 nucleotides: TGTGCCAGCAGCTTTAGTTCTCCAGGGGGCGCTGGGGCCAACGTCCTGACTTTC. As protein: CASSFSSPGGAGANVLTF.

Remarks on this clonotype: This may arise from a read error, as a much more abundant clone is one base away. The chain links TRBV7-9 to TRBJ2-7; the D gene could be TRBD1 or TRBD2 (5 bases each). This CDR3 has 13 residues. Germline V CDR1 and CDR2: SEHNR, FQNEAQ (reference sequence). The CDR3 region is CAGSFKQGDEQYF. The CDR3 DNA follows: TGTGCCGGCAGCTTCAAGCAGGGAGACGAGCAGTACTTC. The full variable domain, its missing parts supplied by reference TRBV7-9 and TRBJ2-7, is DTGVSQNPRHKITKRGQNVTFRCDPISEHNRLYWYRQTLGQGPEFLTYFQNEAQLEKSRLLSDRFSAERPKGSFSTLEIQRTEQGDSAMYLCAGSFKQGDEQYFGPGTRLTVT.

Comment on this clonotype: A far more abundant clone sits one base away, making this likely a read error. The CDR3 DNA sequence: TGTGCCAGCGGCCAAGATGGGCCCCAGACAGGTGTAATATACGAGCAGTACTTC. It encodes CASGQDGPQTGVIYEQYF. The rearrangement links TRBV3-1 to TRBJ2-4; D may be TRBD1 (6 bases). The J call is doubtful: the DNA matches TRBJ2-7 better. Germline assignment: CDR1 LGHDT and CDR2 YNNKEL (reference sequence). The CDR3 totals 18 residues.

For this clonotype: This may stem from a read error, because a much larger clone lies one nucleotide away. The CDR3 nucleotides are TGTGCCAGCCAACGGGAGGAGGCATATAATTCACCCCTCCACTTT. Translation: CASQREEAYNSPLHF. V usage is TRBV2 and J usage is TRBJ1-6; unclear D gene. The CDR3 loop spans 15 amino acids. Trimming removed 8 bases from V and 4 bases from J, with 15 bases in between. The germline V gene has CDR1 SNHLY and CDR2 FYNNEI.

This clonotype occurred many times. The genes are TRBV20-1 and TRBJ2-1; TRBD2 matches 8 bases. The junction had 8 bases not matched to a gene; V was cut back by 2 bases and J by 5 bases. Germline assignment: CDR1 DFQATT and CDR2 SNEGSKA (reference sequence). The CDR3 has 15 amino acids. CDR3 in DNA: TGCAGTGCTAGATTACCGGGAGGGGACAACAATGAGCAGTTCTTC. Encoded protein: CSARLPGGDNNEQFF.